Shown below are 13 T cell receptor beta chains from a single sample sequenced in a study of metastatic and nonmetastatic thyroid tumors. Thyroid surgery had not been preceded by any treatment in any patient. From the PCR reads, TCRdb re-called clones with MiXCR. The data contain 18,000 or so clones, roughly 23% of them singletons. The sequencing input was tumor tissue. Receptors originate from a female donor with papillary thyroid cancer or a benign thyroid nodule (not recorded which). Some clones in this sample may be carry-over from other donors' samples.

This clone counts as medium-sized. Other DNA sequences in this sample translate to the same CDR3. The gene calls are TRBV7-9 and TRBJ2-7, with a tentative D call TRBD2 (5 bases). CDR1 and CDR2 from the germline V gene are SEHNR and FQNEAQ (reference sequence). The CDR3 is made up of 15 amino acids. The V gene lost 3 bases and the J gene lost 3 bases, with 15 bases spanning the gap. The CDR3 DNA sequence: TGTGCCAGCAGCTTTTCCGCGGGTAGCTTCTACGAGCAGTACTTC. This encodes CASSFSAGSFYEQYF.

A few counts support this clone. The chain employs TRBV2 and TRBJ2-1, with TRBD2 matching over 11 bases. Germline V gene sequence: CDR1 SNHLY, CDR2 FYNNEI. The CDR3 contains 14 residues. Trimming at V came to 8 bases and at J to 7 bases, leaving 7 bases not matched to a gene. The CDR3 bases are TGTGCCAGCGTACTAGCGGGGGCAAAAAATGAGCAGTTCTTC. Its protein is CASVLAGAKNEQFF.

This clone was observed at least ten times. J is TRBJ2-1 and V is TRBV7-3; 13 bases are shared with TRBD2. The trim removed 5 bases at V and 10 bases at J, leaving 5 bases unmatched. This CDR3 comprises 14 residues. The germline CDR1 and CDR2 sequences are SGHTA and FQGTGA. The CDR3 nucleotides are TGTGCCAGCAGCCTATTGGGACTAGCGGGAGAGCAGTTCTTC. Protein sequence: CASSLLGLAGEQFF.

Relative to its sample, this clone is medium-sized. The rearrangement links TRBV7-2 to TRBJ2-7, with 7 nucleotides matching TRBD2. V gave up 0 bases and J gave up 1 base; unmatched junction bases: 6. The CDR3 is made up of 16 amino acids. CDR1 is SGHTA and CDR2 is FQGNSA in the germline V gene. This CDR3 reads CASSLASGTLSYEQYF. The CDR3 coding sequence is TGTGCCAGCAGCTTAGCCAGCGGGACTTTATCCTACGAGCAGTACTTC.

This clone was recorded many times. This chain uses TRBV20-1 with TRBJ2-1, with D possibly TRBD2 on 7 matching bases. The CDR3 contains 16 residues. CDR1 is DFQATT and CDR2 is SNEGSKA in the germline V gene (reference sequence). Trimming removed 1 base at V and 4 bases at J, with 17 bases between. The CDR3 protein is CSARGGAGVGYNEQFF. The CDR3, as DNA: TGCAGTGCTAGAGGGGGGGCGGGAGTGGGGTACAATGAGCAGTTCTTC.

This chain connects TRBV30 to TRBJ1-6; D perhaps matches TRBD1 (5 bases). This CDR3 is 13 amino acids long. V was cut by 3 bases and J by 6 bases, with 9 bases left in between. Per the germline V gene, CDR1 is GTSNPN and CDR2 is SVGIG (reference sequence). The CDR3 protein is CAWRGLGNSPLHF. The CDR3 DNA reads TGTGCCTGGAGGGGACTTGGTAATTCACCCCTCCACTTT.

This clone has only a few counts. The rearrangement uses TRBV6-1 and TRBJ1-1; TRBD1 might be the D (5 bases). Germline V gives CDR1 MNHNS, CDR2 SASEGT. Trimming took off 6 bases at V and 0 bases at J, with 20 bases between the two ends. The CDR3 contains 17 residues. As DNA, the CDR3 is TGTGCCAGCAGAAACCCCTTCAGGGTTCTGATGAACACTGAAGCTTTCTTT. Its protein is CASRNPFRVLMNTEAFF.

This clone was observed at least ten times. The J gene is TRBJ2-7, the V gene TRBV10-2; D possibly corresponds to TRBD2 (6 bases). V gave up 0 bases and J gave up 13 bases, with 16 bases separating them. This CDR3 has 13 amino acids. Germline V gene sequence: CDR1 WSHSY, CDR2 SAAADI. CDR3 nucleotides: TGCGCCAGCAGTGAGTCGGGACGCGGGATGCTCTACTTC. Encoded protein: CASSESGRGMLYF.

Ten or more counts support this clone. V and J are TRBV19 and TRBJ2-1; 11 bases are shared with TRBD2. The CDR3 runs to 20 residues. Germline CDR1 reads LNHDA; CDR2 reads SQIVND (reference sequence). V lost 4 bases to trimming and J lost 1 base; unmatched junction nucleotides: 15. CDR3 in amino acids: CASSRTSGSNFRGSYNEQFF. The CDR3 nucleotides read TGTGCCAGTAGTAGAACTAGCGGGAGTAACTTCCGGGGGTCCTACAATGAGCAGTTCTTC.

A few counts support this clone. Here the CDR3 reads CASSLWEYGYTF. The DNA of the CDR3 is TGTGCCAGCAGCTTGTGGGAGTATGGCTACACCTTC. The chain couples TRBV11-2 to TRBJ1-2; D ambiguous. V lost 3 bases and J lost 5, with 7 bases in between. This CDR3 comprises 12 residues. The germline V gene has CDR1 SGHAT and CDR2 FQNNGV.

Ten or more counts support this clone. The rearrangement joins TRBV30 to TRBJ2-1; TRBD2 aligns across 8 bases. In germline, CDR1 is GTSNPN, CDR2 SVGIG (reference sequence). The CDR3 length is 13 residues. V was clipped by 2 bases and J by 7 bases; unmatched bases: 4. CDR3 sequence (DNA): TGTGCCTGGAGTAGCGGGAGTTGGAATGAGCAGTTCTTC. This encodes CAWSSGSWNEQFF.

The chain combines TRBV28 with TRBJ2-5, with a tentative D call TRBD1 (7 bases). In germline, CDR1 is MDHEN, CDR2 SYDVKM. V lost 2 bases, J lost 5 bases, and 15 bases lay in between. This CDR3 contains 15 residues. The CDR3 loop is CASSLEEGAGETQYF. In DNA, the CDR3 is TGTGCCAGCAGTTTAGAGGAGGGGGCGGGGGAGACCCAGTACTTC. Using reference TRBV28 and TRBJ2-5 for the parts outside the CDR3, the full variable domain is DVKVTQSSRYLVKRTGEKVFLECVQDMDHENMFWYRQDPGLGLRLIYFSYDVKMKEKGDIPEGYSVSREKKERFSLILESASTNQTSMYLCASSLEEGAGETQYFGPGTRLLVL.

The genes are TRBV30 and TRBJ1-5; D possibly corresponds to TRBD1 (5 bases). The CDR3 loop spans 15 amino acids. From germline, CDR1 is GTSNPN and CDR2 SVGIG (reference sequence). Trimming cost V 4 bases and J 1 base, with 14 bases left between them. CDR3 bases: TGTGCCTGGACGGTAAGGGGCGCGAGCAATCAGCCCCAGCATTTT. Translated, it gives CAWTVRGASNQPQHF.